These 21 T cell receptor beta chains came from one sample sequenced in a study of OX40 agonist ivuxolimab in advanced cancers. Sequencing was performed with immunoSEQ multiplex PCR; in TCRdb, only in-frame clones are kept and a portion is missing. The sample yields fewer than 85,000 clones, over 85% seen once. This specimen consisted of CD4+ or CD8+ T cells sorted from blood, obtained in a trial of the OX40 agonist ivuxolimab. The receptors were sampled from an adult with an advanced solid tumor such as melanoma, head and neck, liver or kidney cancer.

The V gene is TRBV5-4, the J gene TRBJ2-7; 7 nucleotides agree with TRBD2. CDR1 SGHNT and CDR2 YYREEE come from the germline V gene (reference sequence). The CDR3 sequence is 14 residues long. V dropped 0 bases and J dropped 7; count of bases not matched to a gene: 7. DNA of the CDR3: TGTGCCAGCAGCTTGGAGGGAGGGCTCTTGGAGCAGTACTTC. It is translated as CASSLEGGLLEQYF.

Concerning this clone itself: The sample contains more than one DNA sequence encoding this CDR3. The V call is TRBV7-9, the J call TRBJ1-4; possibly TRBD1 for D (6 bases). Germline CDR1 SEHNR, CDR2 FQNEAQ (reference sequence). The V end was cut by 2 bases, the J end by 5 bases, with 6 bases between. The CDR3 has 13 residues. CDR3 bases: TGTGCCAGCAGCTTAACAGGGAATGAAAAACTGTTTTTT. It is translated as CASSLTGNEKLFF. The full variable domain, its missing parts supplied by reference TRBV7-9 and TRBJ1-4, is DTGVSQNPRHKITKRGQNVTFRCDPISEHNRLYWYRQTLGQGPEFLTYFQNEAQLEKSRLLSDRFSAERPKGSFSTLEIQRTEQGDSAMYLCASSLTGNEKLFFGSGTQLSVL.

The chain employs TRBV5-5 and TRBJ2-5, with no clear D. Germline-derived CDR1 and CDR2 are SGHKS and YYEKEE (reference sequence). Trimming took off 2 bases at V and 5 bases at J, with 7 bases between the two ends. The CDR3 has 12 residues. The CDR3 is CASSFIGETQYF. CDR3 nucleotide sequence: TGTGCCAGCAGCTTTATTGGGGAGACCCAGTACTTC.

The rearrangement joins TRBV5-1 to TRBJ2-7, with 10 bases fitting TRBD1. Per germline, CDR1 SGHRS and CDR2 YFSETQ. The CDR3 extends over 16 amino acids. J lost 2 bases, V lost 4 bases, and 9 bases had no gene match. Here the CDR3 DNA reads TGCGCCAGCAGCGAATCCGGGACAGGGGCCCCCTACGAGCAGTACTTC. Translating it yields CASSESGTGAPYEQYF. Variable domain in full (rest from reference TRBV5-1 and TRBJ2-7): KAGVTQTPRYLIKTRGQQVTLSCSPISGHRSVSWYQQTPGQGLQFLFEYFSETQRNKGNFPGRFSGRQFSNSRSEMNVSTLELGDSALYLCASSESGTGAPYEQYFGPGTRLTVT.

This chain's CDR3 is CASSEVSIGSYNSPLHF. The CDR3 DNA is TGTGCCAGCAGTGAAGTGTCGATAGGGAGCTATAATTCACCCCTCCACTTT. The rearrangement joins TRBV6-4 to TRBJ1-6; D is unresolved. CDR1 and CDR2 from the germline V gene are MRHNA and SNTAGT. V was shortened by 3 bases and J by 3 bases, with 15 bases between the two germline ends. This CDR3 has 17 amino acids.

V is TRBV27 and J is TRBJ2-1; D remains unclear. CDR1 and CDR2 from the germline V gene are MNHEY and SMNVEV (reference sequence). V was shortened by 3 bases and J by 2 bases, with 11 bases between the two germline ends. CDR3 length equals 15 residues. The CDR3 nucleotides read TGTGCCAGCAGTTTCCGGGCTACGGCCTACAATGAGCAGTTCTTC. Translation gives CASSFRATAYNEQFF.

The rearrangement joins TRBV12-5 to TRBJ1-6, with D possibly matching TRBD1 (6 bases). This CDR3 spans 17 amino acids. Germline CDR1 and CDR2: LGHNT and FRNRAP. Trimming took 6 bases from V and 0 from J, leaving 15 bases between them. Written as DNA, the CDR3 is TGTGCTAGTGGGCCCGGACAGTGGAGCTCCTATAATTCACCCCTCCACTTT. Its translation is CASGPGQWSSYNSPLHF.

The V and J genes are TRBV5-1 and TRBJ1-1, with D possibly TRBD1 on 5 matching bases. With 0 bases removed from V and 6 bases from J, the gap between germline ends came to 12 bases. Per germline, CDR1 SGHRS and CDR2 YFSETQ. This CDR3 is 14 amino acids long. CDR3 amino acids: CASSLAAQGAEAFF. DNA for the CDR3: TGCGCCAGCAGCTTGGCCGCTCAGGGCGCTGAAGCTTTCTTT. The complete variable domain, with remaining parts taken from reference TRBV5-1 and TRBJ1-1, reads KAGVTQTPRYLIKTRGQQVTLSCSPISGHRSVSWYQQTPGQGLQFLFEYFSETQRNKGNFPGRFSGRQFSNSRSEMNVSTLELGDSALYLCASSLAAQGAEAFFGQGTRLTVV.

The CDR3 spells CANSRGSYPYNEQFF. The CDR3 nucleotides read TGTGCCAATAGCCGCGGCTCCTACCCCTACAATGAGCAGTTCTTC. The rearrangement joins TRBV19 to TRBJ2-1; no clear D gene. In germline, CDR1 is LNHDA, CDR2 SQIVND (reference sequence). Trimming shortened V by 10 bases and J by 2 bases, and 18 bases separated the two germline ends. The CDR3 runs 15 residues.

This clone was observed once. This chain joins TRBV15 and TRBJ2-7; tentative D call: TRBD2 (5 bases). Germline loops: CDR1 LNHNV, CDR2 YYDKDF (reference sequence). The CDR3 consists of 16 residues. V lost 0 bases and J 6 bases, leaving 18 bases between the germline ends. The CDR3 coding sequence is TGTGCCACCAGCAGAGAGGGCCTTCTTTCGGGGTTCGAGCAGTACTTC. Protein sequence: CATSREGLLSGFEQYF.

This clone was recorded a few times. V and J are TRBV5-4 and TRBJ1-1; D remains unclear. CDR1 and CDR2 from the germline V gene are SGHNT and YYREEE (reference sequence). V gave up 3 bases and J gave up 3 bases, with 9 bases separating them. This CDR3 spans 13 amino acids. The CDR3 DNA sequence: TGTGCCAGCAGCTCCACGGGCTACACTGAAGCTTTCTTT. It encodes CASSSTGYTEAFF.

J is TRBJ1-1 and V is TRBV21-1. TRBV21-1 constitutes a pseudogene. The CDR3 sequence is 14 residues long. The DNA for the CDR3 is TGTGCCAGCAGCAAAGGGGCGGTTGGCACTGAAGCTTTCTTT. Its protein product is CASSKGAVGTEAFF.

This chain uses TRBV4-2 with TRBJ1-6; 7 bases are shared with TRBD1. The V segment lost 3 bases and the J segment 8 bases; nucleotides outside the gene matches: 13. CDR1 and CDR2 (germline): LGHNA, YNFKEQ. The CDR3 is 17 amino acids. CDR3 sequence (DNA): TGTGCCAGCAGCCAGGGAAGGGGGCCCGCCAGGGATTCACCCCTCCACTTT. Its translation: CASSQGRGPARDSPLHF.

Only a few counts were recorded for this clone. J is TRBJ2-5 and V is TRBV6-1, with D maybe TRBD1 (5 bases). The V gene's germline CDR1 is MNHNS and CDR2 SASEGT. The V gene lost 2 bases and the J gene lost 5 bases, with 12 bases spanning the gap. The length of the CDR3 is 14 residues. The CDR3 reads CASSEWGLAETQYF. The CDR3 DNA is TGTGCCAGCAGTGAATGGGGCCTCGCTGAGACCCAGTACTTC.

The V and J genes are TRBV5-1 and TRBJ2-3; the D gene is possibly TRBD1 (5 bases). CDR1 and CDR2 (germline): SGHRS, YFSETQ. The CDR3 loop spans 14 amino acids. Trimming stripped 0 bases from V and 4 bases from J, with 9 bases between. CDR3 bases: TGCGCCAGCAGCTTGGGCAGGGCTCCAGATACGCAGTATTTT. This encodes CASSLGRAPDTQYF.

The rearrangement links TRBV28 to TRBJ2-5; D unresolved. Between the trimmed V and J ends, which lost 1 base and 4 bases, there was a span of 7 bases. Germline V gene data show CDR1 as MDHEN and CDR2 as SYDVKM. CDR3 size: 13 residues. Here the CDR3 DNA reads TGTGCCAGCAGTTTATTTGCGAGAGAGACCCAGTACTTC. Translated, it gives CASSLFARETQYF. Based on the CDR3 plus reference TRBV28 and TRBJ2-5, the full variable domain is DVKVTQSSRYLVKRTGEKVFLECVQDMDHENMFWYRQDPGLGLRLIYFSYDVKMKEKGDIPEGYSVSREKKERFSLILESASTNQTSMYLCASSLFARETQYFGPGTRLLVL.

At least ten counts were recorded for this clone. The rearrangement links TRBV5-4 to TRBJ2-7; TRBD2 aligns across 8 bases. Looked up from germline, CDR1 is SGHNT and CDR2 is YYREEE (reference sequence). With 4 bases clipped from V and 2 bases from J, the junction kept 5 bases outside the gene matches. The CDR3 contains 14 residues. The CDR3 DNA is TGTGCCAGCAGCCCTATAGCGGGACCCTACGAGCAGTACTTC. Protein product: CASSPIAGPYEQYF.

This clone was detected only once. V usage is TRBV10-1 and J usage is TRBJ2-1; 10 positions agree with TRBD2. Germline trimming cut 0 bases from V and 8 bases from J; bases unmatched to any gene: 4. The CDR3 is made up of 15 amino acids. CDR1 is WNHNN and CDR2 is SYGVQD in the germline V gene (reference sequence). The CDR3 bases are TGCGCCAGCAGTGAGTCTGTACTAGCGGGGTATGAGCAGTTCTTC. Its translation is CASSESVLAGYEQFF.

V gene TRBV7-9 combines with J gene TRBJ1-1, with D maybe TRBD1 (6 bases). The CDR3 totals 14 residues. Germline CDR1 is SEHNR and CDR2 is FQNEAQ (reference sequence). V shed 3 bases and J shed 0 bases, with 8 bases lying between them. The CDR3 coding sequence is TGTGCCAGCAGCTTGGGACACATGAACACTGAAGCTTTCTTT. Amino acids: CASSLGHMNTEAFF. Supplemented by reference TRBV7-9 and TRBJ1-1, the full variable domain reads DTGVSQNPRHKITKRGQNVTFRCDPISEHNRLYWYRQTLGQGPEFLTYFQNEAQLEKSRLLSDRFSAERPKGSFSTLEIQRTEQGDSAMYLCASSLGHMNTEAFFGQGTRLTVV.

The chain joins TRBV6-5 to TRBJ1-1; the match to TRBD1 covers 9 bases. The CDR3 length is 14 residues. Germline-derived CDR1 and CDR2 are MNHEY and SVGAGI. J gave up 3 bases and V 6 bases, and 5 bases lay outside the gene matches. CDR3 protein: CASRLRDRDTEAFF. CDR3 DNA: TGTGCCAGCAGACTCCGGGACAGGGACACTGAAGCTTTCTTT.

This rearrangement joins TRBV6-1 to TRBJ2-5, with 14 bases that match TRBD2. Looked up from germline, CDR1 is MNHNS and CDR2 is SASEGT. The CDR3 is made up of 16 amino acids. V shed 4 bases, J shed 5 bases, and the junction held 6 bases outside the gene matches. The DNA of the CDR3 is TGTGCCAGCAGTGTGGGACTAGCGGGAGATCGGGAGACCCAGTACTTC. This gives the protein CASSVGLAGDRETQYF.